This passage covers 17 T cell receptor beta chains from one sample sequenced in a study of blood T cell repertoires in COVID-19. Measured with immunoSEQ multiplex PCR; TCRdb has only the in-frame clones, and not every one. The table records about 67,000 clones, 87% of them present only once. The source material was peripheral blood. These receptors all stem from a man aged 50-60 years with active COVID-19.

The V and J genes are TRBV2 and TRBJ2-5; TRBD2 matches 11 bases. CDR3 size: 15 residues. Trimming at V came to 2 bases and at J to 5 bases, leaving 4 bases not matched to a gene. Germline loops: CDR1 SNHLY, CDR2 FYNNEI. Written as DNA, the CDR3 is TGTGCCAGCAGTGAATCTAGCGGGGGGTGGGAGACCCAGTACTTC. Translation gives CASSESSGGWETQYF.

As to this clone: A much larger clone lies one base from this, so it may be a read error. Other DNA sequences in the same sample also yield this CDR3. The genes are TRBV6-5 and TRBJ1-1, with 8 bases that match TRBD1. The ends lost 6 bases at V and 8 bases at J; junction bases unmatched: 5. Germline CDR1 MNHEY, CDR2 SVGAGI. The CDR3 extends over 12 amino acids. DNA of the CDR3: TGTGCCAGCAGCCGCGGACAGGGCGAAGCTTTCTTT. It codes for CASSRGQGEAFF.

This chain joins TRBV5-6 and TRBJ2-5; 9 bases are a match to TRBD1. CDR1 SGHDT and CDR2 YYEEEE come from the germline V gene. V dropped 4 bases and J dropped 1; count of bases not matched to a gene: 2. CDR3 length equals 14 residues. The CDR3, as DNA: TGTGCCAGCAGCCAGGGACAGGGCCAAGAGACCCAGTACTTC. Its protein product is CASSQGQGQETQYF.

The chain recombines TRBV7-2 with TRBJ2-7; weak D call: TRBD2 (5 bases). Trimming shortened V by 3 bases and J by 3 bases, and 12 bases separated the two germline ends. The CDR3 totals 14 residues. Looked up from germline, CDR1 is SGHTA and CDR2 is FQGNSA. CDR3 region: CASSFRTGFYEQYF. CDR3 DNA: TGTGCCAGCAGCTTCCGGACTGGATTCTACGAGCAGTACTTC.

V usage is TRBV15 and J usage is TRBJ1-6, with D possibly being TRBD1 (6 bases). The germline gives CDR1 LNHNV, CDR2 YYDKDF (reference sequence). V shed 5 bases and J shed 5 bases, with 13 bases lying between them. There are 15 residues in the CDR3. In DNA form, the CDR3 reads TGTGCCACCAGCCAAAGACAGGCCCATAATTCACCCCTCCACTTT. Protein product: CATSQRQAHNSPLHF.

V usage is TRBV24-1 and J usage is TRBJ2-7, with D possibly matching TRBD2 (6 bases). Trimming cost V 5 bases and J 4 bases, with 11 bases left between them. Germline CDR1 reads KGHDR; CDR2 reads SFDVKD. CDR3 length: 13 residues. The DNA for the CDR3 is TGTGCCACCAGTGCCCTTGGGGGGTACGAGCAGTACTTC. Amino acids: CATSALGGYEQYF.

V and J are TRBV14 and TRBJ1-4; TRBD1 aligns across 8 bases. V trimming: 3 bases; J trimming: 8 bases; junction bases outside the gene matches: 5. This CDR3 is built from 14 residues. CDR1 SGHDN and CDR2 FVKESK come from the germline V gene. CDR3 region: CASSQRTGNEKLFF. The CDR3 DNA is TGTGCCAGCAGCCAGAGGACAGGGAACGAAAAACTGTTTTTT.

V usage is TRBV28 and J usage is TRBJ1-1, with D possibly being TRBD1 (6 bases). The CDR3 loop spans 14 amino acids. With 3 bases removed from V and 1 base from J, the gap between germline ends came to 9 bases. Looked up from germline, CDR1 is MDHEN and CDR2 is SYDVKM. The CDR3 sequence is CASSFGGPNTEAFF. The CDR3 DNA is TGTGCCAGCAGTTTCGGGGGGCCGAACACTGAAGCTTTCTTT.

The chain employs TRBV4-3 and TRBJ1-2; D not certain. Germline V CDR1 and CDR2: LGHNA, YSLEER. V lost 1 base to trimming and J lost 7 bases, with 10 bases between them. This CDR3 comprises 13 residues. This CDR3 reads CASSQGTGGGYTF. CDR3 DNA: TGCGCCAGCAGCCAAGGAACGGGAGGTGGCTACACCTTC.

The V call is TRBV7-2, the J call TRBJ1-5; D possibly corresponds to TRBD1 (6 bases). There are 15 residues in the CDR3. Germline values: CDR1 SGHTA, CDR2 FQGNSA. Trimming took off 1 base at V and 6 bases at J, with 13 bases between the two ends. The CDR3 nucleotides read TGTGCCAGCAGCTTAGATCCGTCAGGGGCTCAGCCCCAGCATTTT. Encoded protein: CASSLDPSGAQPQHF.

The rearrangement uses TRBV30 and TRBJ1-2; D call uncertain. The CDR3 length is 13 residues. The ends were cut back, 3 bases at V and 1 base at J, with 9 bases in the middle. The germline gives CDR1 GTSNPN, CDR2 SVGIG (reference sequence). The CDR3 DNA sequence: TGTGCCTGGAGCATTTCGGGTAACTATGGCTACACCTTC. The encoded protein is CAWSISGNYGYTF.

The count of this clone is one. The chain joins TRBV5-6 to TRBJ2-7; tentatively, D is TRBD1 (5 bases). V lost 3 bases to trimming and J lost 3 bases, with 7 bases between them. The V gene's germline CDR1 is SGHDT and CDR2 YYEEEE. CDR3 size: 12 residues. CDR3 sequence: CASSSDSYEQYF. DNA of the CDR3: TGTGCCAGCAGCTCAGACAGCTACGAGCAGTACTTC.

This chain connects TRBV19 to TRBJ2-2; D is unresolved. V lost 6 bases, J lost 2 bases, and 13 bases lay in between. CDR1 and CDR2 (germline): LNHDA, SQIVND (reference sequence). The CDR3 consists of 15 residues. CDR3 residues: CASSRGQPNTGELFF. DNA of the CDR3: TGTGCCAGTAGCCGTGGGCAGCCAAACACCGGGGAGCTGTTTTTT.

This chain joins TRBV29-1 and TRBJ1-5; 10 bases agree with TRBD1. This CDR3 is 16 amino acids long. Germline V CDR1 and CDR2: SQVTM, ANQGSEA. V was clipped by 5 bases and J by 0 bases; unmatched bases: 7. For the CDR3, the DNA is TGCAGCGTTAAGGACAGGGGGATCCATAGCAATCAGCCCCAGCATTTT. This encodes CSVKDRGIHSNQPQHF.

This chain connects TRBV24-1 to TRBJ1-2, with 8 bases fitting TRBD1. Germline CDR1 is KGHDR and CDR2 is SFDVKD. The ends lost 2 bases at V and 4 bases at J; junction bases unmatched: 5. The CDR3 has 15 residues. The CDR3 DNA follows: TGTGCCACCAGTGATTCTGCAGGGGGCGGCTATGGCTACACCTTC. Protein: CATSDSAGGGYGYTF.

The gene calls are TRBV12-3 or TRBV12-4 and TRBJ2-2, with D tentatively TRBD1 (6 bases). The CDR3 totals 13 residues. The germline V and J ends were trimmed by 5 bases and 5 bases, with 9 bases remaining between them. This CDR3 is CASSLRGTGELFF. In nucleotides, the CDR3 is TGTGCCAGCAGTCTGAGGGGGACCGGGGAGCTGTTTTTT.

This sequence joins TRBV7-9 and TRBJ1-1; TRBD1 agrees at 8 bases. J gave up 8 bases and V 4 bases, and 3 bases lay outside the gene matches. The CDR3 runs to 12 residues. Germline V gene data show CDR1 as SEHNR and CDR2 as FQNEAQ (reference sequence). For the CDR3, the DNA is TGTGCCAGCAGCTCCGGACAGGGCGAAGCTTTCTTT. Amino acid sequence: CASSSGQGEAFF.